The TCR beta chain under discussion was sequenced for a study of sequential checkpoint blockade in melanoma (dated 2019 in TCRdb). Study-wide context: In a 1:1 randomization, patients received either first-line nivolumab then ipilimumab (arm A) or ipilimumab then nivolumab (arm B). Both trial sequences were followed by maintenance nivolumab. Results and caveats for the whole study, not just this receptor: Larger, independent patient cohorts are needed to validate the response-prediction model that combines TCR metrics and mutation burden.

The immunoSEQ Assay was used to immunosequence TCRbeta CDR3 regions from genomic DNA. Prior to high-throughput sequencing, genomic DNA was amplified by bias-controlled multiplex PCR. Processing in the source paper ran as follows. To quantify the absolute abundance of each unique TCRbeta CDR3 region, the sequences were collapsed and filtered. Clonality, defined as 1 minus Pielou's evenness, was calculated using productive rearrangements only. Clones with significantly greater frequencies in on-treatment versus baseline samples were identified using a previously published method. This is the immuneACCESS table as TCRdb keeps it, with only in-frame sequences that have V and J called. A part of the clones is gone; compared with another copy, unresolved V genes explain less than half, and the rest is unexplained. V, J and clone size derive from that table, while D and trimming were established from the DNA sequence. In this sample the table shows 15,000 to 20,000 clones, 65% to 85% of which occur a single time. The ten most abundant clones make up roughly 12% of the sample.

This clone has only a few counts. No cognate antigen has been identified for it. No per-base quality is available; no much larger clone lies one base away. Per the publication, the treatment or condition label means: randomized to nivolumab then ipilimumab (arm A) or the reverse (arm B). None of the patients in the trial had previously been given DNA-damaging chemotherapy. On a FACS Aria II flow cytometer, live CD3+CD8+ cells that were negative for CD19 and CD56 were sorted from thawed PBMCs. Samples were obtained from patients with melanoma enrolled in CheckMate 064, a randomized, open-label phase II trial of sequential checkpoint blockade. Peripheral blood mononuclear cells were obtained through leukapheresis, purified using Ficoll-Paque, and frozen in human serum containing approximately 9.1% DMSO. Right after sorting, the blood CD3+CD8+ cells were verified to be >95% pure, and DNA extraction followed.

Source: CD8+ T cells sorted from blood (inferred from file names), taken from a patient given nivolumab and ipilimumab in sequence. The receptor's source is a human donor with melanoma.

The CDR3 region has the sequence CASSVHGSTGGFDQPQHF. The DNA sequence follows: TGTGCCAGCAGCGTACACGGATCGACAGGGGGCTTCGATCAGCCCCAGCATTTT. The chain is encoded by TRBV5-5 joined to TRBJ1-5, with TRBD1 identical over 10 junction bases. Ends trimmed: V by 4 bases, J by 5 bases; bases unmatched to a gene: 15. CDR1 and CDR2 are read off the germline V gene (reference sequence) as SGHKS and YYEKEE. The CDR3 covers 18 residues, taking in both the cysteine and the phenylalanine. The only DNA kept is the CDR3, 54 bases in frame from the first base.